This T cell receptor beta chain was identified in a study of OX40 agonist ivuxolimab in advanced cancers. Regarding the research as a whole: Ivuxolimab was a fully human IgG2 agonistic monoclonal antibody targeting the costimulatory receptor OX40 (CD134). The paper reports the monotherapy dose-escalation portion (N of about 51 patients) of the phase I ivuxolimab trial. Patients were allowed to have had prior anti-PD-1, anti-PD-L1 or anti-CTLA-4 therapy, and 40% to 45% of the dose-escalation patients had previously received checkpoint inhibitors. In the dose-escalation cohort, over 65% of patients were male, and the mean age was roughly 60 years, with a range of 23 to 79. The point of sequencing TCRbeta in the periphery was to test whether ivuxolimab changed TCR sequence diversity and drove clonal T-cell expansion. Of the approximately 50 dose-escalation patients, hepatocellular carcinoma was present in roughly 19, melanoma in some 15, renal cell carcinoma in 9 and head and neck cancer in 9. Partial responses occurred in three dose-escalation patients, of whom one had hepatocellular carcinoma and two had cutaneous melanoma. Intravenous ivuxolimab was administered to patients every 2 weeks at six dose levels: 0.01, 0.1, 0.3, 1.5, 3 and 10 mg/kg. General study outcomes and caveats: At doses from 0.1 to 3.0 mg/kg, clonal expansion was seen in both CD4+ and CD8+ blood T cells between baseline and week 6. The antigen specificity of the peripheral T cells that underwent clonal expansion was not determined. After ivuxolimab, expanded clones were on average more numerous among CD8+ T cells than among CD4+ T cells. Low levels of normalized T-cell clonal expansion were also seen in some patients who did not respond. In partial responders in the 0.1-3.0 mg/kg groups, normalized peripheral clonal expansion was found to be among the lowest, especially among CD8+ T cells.

Patients with autoimmune disease history or receiving systemic immunosuppression were excluded from the trial. Peripheral blood for TCR sequencing was collected from all dose cohorts at baseline, on cycle 4 day 1, and on cycle 7 day 1. The samples were drawn from a first-in-human, open-label, multicenter phase I dose-escalation trial of ivuxolimab. Adults with locally advanced or metastatic melanoma, renal cell, hepatocellular, or head and neck squamous cell carcinoma were enrolled in the trial. Before TCR sequencing, CD4+ and CD8+ T cells were separately sorted from peripheral blood. Genomic DNA was extracted from sorted cells for sequencing of the TCRbeta CDR3 region. The immunoSEQ Assay was used to sequence the TCRbeta CDR3 regions. Here the immuneACCESS table is served through TCRdb, limited to in-frame sequences with V and J called. Missing clones are a known gap in these copies; in checked studies unresolved V genes cover under half, and the rest lacks a known reason. The sample yields over 10,000 clones; about two thirds were counted once. The biggest ten clones account for 26% of the sample.

On this clone itself: The clone's antigen remains unknown. No base quality information exists; no much larger clone differs at one position.

The germline V gene provides CDR1 LGHNA and CDR2 YSLEER. The CDR3 spans 17 residues, from the cysteine through the phenylalanine. Only CDR3 DNA is held: 51 bases, read in frame from base 1. The V and J ends are trimmed by 2 bases and 8 bases, leaving 21 bases between them. Sequencing used CD4+ or CD8+ T cells sorted from blood, obtained in a trial of the OX40 agonist ivuxolimab. In this chain, TRBV4-3 is recombined with TRBJ1-4; the D gene is not confidently resolved. The sequence was obtained from an adult with an advanced solid tumor such as melanoma, head and neck, liver or kidney cancer. The nucleotide sequence is given as TGCGCCAGCAGCCAATCGGGATTTCTCGGAAGGGAGGAAAAACTGTTTTTT. Translated, this is CASSQSGFLGREEKLFF.